Below are 5 T cell receptor beta chains sequenced from a single sample in a study of blood T cell repertoires in COVID-19. Here immunoSEQ multiplex PCR was the method, and the copy in TCRdb shows in-frame clones only, minus some. The sample yields under 80,000 clones, roughly 92% seen once. The material sequenced was peripheral blood. The receptors originated from a human donor in a cohort sampled during active COVID-19.

The genes are TRBV5-1 and TRBJ1-6; TRBD1 aligns across 10 bases. Germline CDR1 and CDR2: SGHRS and YFSETQ. The CDR3 contains 15 residues. V lost 0 bases and J lost 9; bases outside the gene matches: 3. The DNA of the CDR3 is TGCGCCAGCAGCTTGGGTGGGACAGGGGTTTCACCCCTCCACTTT. Translation: CASSLGGTGVSPLHF.

The chain recombines TRBV6-5 with TRBJ2-1; 9 positions agree with TRBD1. J lost 0 bases, V lost 4 bases, and 1 base had no gene match. The CDR3 extends over 15 amino acids. CDR1 MNHEY and CDR2 SVGAGI come from the germline V gene. CDR3 sequence: CASSLQGASYNEQFF. In DNA, the CDR3 is TGTGCCAGCAGTTTACAGGGGGCCTCCTACAATGAGCAGTTCTTC.

This clone was seen more than once but under ten times. This specimen includes other DNA sequences encoding the same CDR3. The chain links TRBV5-6 to TRBJ1-5, with TRBD1 identical over 8 bases. The CDR3 is 15 amino acids. From germline, CDR1 is SGHDT and CDR2 YYEEEE. The V and J ends lost 4 bases and 7 bases, in that order; junction bases with no gene match: 10. The CDR3 protein is CASSTWTGRGQPQHF. CDR3 coding DNA: TGTGCCAGCAGCACCTGGACAGGGAGGGGGCAGCCCCAGCATTTT.

This clone was detected once. The chain couples TRBV14 to TRBJ1-1; D may be TRBD1 (5 bases). Trimming stripped 4 bases from V and 10 bases from J, with 13 bases between. The CDR3 is 12 amino acids. The germline V gene encodes CDR1 SGHDN and CDR2 FVKESK. CDR3 nucleotides: TGTGCCAGCAGCCCCGACAGAGTGGGAGCTTTCTTT. This sequence encodes CASSPDRVGAFF.

Concerning this clone itself: The same CDR3 can be traced to other DNA sequences in this sample. The chain uses TRBV4-2 and TRBJ2-2; no clear D. Germline V gene data show CDR1 as LGHNA and CDR2 as YNFKEQ. Trimming shortened V by 0 bases and J by 6 bases, and 11 bases separated the two germline ends. The CDR3 contains 15 residues. The CDR3, as DNA: TGTGCCAGCAGCCAAGAACATGAGGCCGCCGGGGAGCTGTTTTTT. Translated, it gives CASSQEHEAAGELFF.